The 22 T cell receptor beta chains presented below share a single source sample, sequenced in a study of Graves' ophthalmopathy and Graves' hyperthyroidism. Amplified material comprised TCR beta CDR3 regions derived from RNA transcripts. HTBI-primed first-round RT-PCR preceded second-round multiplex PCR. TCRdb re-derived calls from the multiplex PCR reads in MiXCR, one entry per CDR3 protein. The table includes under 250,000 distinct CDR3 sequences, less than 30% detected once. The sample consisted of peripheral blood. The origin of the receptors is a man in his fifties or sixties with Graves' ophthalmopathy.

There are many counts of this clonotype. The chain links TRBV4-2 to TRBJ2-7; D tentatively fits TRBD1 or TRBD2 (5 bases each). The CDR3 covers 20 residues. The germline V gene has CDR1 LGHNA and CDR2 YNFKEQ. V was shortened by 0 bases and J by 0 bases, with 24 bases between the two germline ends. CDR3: CASSQDRTGTQGAGSYEQYF. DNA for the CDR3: TGTGCCAGCAGCCAAGACAGAACCGGGACCCAGGGCGCAGGCTCCTACGAGCAGTACTTC.

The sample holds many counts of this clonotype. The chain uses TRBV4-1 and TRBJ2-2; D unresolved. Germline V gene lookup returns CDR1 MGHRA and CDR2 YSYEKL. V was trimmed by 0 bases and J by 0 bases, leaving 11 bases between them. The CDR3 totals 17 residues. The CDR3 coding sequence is TGCGCCAGCAGCCAAGAAGTCCAGACTTCGAACACCGGGGAGCTGTTTTTT. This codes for CASSQEVQTSNTGELFF.

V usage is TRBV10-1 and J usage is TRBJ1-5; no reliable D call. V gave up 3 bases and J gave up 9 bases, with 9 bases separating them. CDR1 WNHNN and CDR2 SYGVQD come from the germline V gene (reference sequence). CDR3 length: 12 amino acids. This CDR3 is CASSDFSGPQHF. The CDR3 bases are TGCGCCAGCAGTGATTTCTCGGGGCCCCAGCATTTT.

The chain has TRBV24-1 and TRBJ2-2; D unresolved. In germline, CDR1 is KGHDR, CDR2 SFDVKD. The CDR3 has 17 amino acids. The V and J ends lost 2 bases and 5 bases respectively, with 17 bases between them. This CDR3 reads CATSDSTSEKSTGELFF. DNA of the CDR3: TGTGCCACCAGTGATTCAACCAGCGAAAAGTCAACCGGGGAGCTGTTTTTT.

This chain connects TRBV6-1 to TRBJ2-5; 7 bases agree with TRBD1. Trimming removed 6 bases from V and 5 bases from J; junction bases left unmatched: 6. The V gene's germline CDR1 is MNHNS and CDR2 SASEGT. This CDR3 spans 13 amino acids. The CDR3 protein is CASRNRGVETQYF. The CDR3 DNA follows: TGTGCCAGCAGGAACAGGGGCGTGGAGACCCAGTACTTC.

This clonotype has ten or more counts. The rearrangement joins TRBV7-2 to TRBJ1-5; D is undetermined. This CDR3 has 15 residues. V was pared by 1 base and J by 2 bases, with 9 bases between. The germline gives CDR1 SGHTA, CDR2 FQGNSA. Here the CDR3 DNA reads TGTGCCAGCAGCTTAGGTCCTCAAGGCAATCAGCCCCAGCATTTT. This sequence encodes CASSLGPQGNQPQHF.

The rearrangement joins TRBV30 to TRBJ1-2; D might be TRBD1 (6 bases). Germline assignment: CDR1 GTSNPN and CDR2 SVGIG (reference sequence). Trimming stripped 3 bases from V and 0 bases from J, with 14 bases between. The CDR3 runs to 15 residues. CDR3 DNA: TGTGCCTGGAGGCTACAGGGAAGGTCTAACTATGGCTACACCTTC. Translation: CAWRLQGRSNYGYTF.

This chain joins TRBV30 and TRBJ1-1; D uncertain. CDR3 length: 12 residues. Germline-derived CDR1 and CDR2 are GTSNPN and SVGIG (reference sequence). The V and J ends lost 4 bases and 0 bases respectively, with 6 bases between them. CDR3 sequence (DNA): TGTGCCTGGACCGGACTGAACACTGAAGCTTTCTTT. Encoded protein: CAWTGLNTEAFF.

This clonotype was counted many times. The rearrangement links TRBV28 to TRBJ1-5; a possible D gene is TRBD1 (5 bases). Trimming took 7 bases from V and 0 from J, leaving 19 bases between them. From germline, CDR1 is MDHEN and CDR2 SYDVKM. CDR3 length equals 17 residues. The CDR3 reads CASNLGVELYSNQPQHF. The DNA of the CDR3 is TGTGCCAGCAACCTAGGGGTAGAACTCTATAGCAATCAGCCCCAGCATTTT.

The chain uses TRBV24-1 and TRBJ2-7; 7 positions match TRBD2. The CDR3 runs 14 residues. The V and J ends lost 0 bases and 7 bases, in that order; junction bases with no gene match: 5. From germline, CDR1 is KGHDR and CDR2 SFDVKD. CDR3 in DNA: TGTGCCACCAGTGATTTGAGCGGGGAGGGAGAGCAGTACTTC. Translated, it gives CATSDLSGEGEQYF.

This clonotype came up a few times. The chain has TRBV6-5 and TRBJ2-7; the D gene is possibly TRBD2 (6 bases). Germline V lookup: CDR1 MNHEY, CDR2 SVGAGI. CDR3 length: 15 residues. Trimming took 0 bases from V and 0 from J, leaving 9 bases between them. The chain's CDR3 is CASSYSQTSSYEQYF. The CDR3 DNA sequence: TGTGCCAGCAGTTACTCCCAGACTAGCTCCTACGAGCAGTACTTC.

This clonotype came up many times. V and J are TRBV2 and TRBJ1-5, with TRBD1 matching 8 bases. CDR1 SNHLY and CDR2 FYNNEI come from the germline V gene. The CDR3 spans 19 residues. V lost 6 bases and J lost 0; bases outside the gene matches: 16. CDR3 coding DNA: TGTGCCAGCAGGGACAGGACAGGGAGAGGGGGGAATAGCAATCAGCCCCAGCATTTT. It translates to CASRDRTGRGGNSNQPQHF. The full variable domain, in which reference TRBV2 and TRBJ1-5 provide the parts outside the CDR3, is EPEVTQTPSHQVTQMGQEVILRCVPISNHLYFYWYRQILGQKVEFLVSFYNNEISEKSEIFDDQFSVERPDGSNFTLKIRSTKLEDSAMYFCASRDRTGRGGNSNQPQHFGDGTRLSIL.

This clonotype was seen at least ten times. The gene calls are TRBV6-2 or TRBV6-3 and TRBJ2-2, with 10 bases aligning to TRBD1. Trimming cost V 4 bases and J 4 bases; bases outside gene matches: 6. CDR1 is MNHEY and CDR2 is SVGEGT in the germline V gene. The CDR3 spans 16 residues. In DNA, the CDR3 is TGTGCCAGCAGTTTATCGGGACAGGGGCCCACCGGGGAGCTGTTTTTT. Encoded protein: CASSLSGQGPTGELFF.

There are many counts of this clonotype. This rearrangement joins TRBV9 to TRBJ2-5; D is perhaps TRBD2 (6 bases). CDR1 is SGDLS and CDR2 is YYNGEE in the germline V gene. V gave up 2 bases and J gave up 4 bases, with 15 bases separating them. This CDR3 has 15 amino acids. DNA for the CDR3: TGTGCCAGCAGCGTTGGGGGACTCCAGGGAGAGACCCAGTACTTC. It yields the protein CASSVGGLQGETQYF.

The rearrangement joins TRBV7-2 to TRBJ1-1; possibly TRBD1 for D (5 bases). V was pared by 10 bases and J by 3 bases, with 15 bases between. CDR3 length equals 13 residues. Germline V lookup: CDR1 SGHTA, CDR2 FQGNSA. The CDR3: CATNWGLDTEAFF. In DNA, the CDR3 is TGTGCCACCAATTGGGGACTGGACACTGAAGCTTTCTTT.

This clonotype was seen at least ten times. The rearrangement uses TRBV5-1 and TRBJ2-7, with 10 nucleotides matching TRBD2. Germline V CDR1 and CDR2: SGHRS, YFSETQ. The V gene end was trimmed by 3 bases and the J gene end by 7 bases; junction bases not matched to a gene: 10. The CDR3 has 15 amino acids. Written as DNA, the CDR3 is TGCGCCAGCAGCTCCGGGGGAGCGGGAGGGCGGGAGCAGTACTTC. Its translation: CASSSGGAGGREQYF.

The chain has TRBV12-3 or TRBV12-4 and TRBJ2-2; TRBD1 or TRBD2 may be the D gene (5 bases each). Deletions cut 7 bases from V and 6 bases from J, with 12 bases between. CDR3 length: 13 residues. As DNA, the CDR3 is TGTGCCAGCATGATAGGGACCGCCGGGGAGCTGTTTTTT. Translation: CASMIGTAGELFF.

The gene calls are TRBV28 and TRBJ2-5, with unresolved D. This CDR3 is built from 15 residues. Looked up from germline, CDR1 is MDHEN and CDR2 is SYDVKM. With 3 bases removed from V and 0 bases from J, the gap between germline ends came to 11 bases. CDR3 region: CASSFPDQYQETQYF. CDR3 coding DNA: TGTGCCAGCAGTTTCCCGGACCAGTACCAAGAGACCCAGTACTTC.

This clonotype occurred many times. CDR3 loop: CASSTGEKFYGYTF. CDR3 nucleotide sequence: TGTGCCAGCAGCACCGGGGAGAAGTTCTATGGCTACACCTTC. V usage is TRBV28 and J usage is TRBJ1-2; D is unclear. This CDR3 is 14 amino acids long. Trimming removed 6 bases from V and 4 bases from J, with 15 bases in between. Germline lookup yields CDR1 MDHEN and CDR2 SYDVKM.

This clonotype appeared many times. The CDR3 here is CASSLSDARNTIYF. The CDR3 nucleotides are TGTGCCAGCAGCCTGTCGGACGCGAGAAACACCATATATTTT. The rearrangement joins TRBV7-2 to TRBJ1-3; D gene ambiguous. The CDR3 totals 14 residues. V lost 5 bases and J 5 bases, leaving 13 bases between the germline ends. CDR1 is SGHTA, CDR2 FQGNSA, per germline.

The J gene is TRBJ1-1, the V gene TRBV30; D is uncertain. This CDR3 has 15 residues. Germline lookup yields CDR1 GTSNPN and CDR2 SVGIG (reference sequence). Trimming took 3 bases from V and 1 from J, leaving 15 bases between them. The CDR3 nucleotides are TGTGCCTGGAGCTTCGAGACCGAACAGAACACTGAAGCTTTCTTT. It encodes CAWSFETEQNTEAFF.

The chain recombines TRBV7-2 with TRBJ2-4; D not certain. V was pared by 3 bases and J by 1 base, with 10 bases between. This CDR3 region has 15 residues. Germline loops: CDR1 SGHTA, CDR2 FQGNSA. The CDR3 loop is CASSFAVVAKNIQYF. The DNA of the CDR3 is TGTGCCAGCAGCTTTGCAGTGGTGGCCAAAAACATTCAGTACTTC.